This T cell receptor (beta chain) emerged from a study of cytomegalovirus exposure and HLA in healthy donors. Germline CDR1 SEHNR, CDR2 FQNEAQ (reference sequence). V lost 4 bases, J lost 9 bases, and 10 bases stayed unmatched. This CDR3 has 14 amino acids. Produced via immunoSEQ multiplex PCR; TCRdb's table is partial and in-frame only. The table has about 79,000 clones, 93% seen once. The V and J genes are TRBV7-9 and TRBJ1-2; 8 nucleotides agree with TRBD1. Sequenced sample: PBMCs. The sequence derives from a woman in her 30s in good health and CMV-seronegative. CDR3 protein: CASSSGQGGLSYTF. Here the CDR3 DNA reads TGTGCCAGCAGCTCTGGACAGGGAGGCTTAAGCTACACCTTC. The full variable domain, in which reference TRBV7-9 and TRBJ1-2 provide the parts outside the CDR3, is DTGVSQNPRHKITKRGQNVTFRCDPISEHNRLYWYRQTLGQGPEFLTYFQNEAQLEKSRLLSDRFSAERPKGSFSTLEIQRTEQGDSAMYLCASSSGQGGLSYTFGSGTRLTVV.